The rows below give T cell receptor beta chains drawn from one sample of a study of blood T cell repertoires in COVID-19. The method was immunoSEQ multiplex PCR; TCRdb's version includes in-frame clones alone and lacks a portion of them. The sample lists about 180,000 clones, roughly 86% occurring once. Sample: peripheral blood. The receptor set was obtained from a woman in her twenties or thirties with active or convalescent COVID-19. The CDR3 runs from the conserved cysteine through the conserved F or W. D genes are given only for firm matches. Only part of the rows carry a size: once, few, many, or a class if the clone is expanded.

V: TRBV12-3/TRBV12-4
size: NA
D: NA
J: TRBJ1-2
DNA: TGTGCCAGCAGACCGACAGCTAACTATGGCTACACCTTC
CDR3: CASRPTANYGYTF

V: TRBV28
size: NA
D: NA
J: TRBJ2-1
DNA: TGTGCCAGCAGTTTAATTAGGATAGCCGTCCAGTTCTTC
CDR3: CASSLIRIAVQFF

V: TRBV5-1
size: NA
D: TRBD1
J: TRBJ2-7
DNA: TGCGCCAGCAGCTCCTCGGACAGGGGGCTCTACGAGCAGTACTTC
CDR3: CASSSSDRGLYEQYF

V: TRBV6-5
size: NA
D: NA
J: TRBJ1-1
DNA: TGTGCCAGCAGTTACTACGGAGGGTCGAACGCTGAAGCTTTCTTT
CDR3: CASSYYGGSNAEAFF

V: TRBV27
size: NA
D: NA
J: TRBJ2-1
DNA: TGTGCCAGCAGTTTACTAGCCGAAATTAAAAACAATGAGCAGTTCTTC
CDR3: CASSLLAEIKNNEQFF

V: TRBV4-2
size: NA
D: NA
J: TRBJ1-5
DNA: TGTGCCAGCAGCCAATACGCTCGCCAGAGCGAAAATCAGCCCCAGCATTTT
CDR3: CASSQYARQSENQPQHF

V: TRBV28
size: NA
D: NA
J: TRBJ1-3
DNA: TGTGCCAGCAGTTATGATCAGATGCCTGGAAACACCATATATTTT
CDR3: CASSYDQMPGNTIYF

V: TRBV5-4
size: NA
D: NA
J: TRBJ1-1
DNA: TGTGCCAGCAGCTTTAAGCTGAACACTGAAGCTTTCTTT
CDR3: CASSFKLNTEAFF

V: TRBV7-8
size: NA
D: NA
J: TRBJ1-1
DNA: TGTGCCAGCAGCTTAACACCGACGGGGAACACTGAAGCTTTCTTT
CDR3: CASSLTPTGNTEAFF

V: TRBV5-8
size: NA
D: TRBD2
J: TRBJ2-7
DNA: TGTGCCAGCAGCCGTAAAGTAGCCGGGACTAGCCCCTACGAGCAGTACTTC
CDR3: CASSRKVAGTSPYEQYF

V: TRBV16
size: NA
D: TRBD1
J: TRBJ1-1
DNA: TGTGCCAGCAGCCGGACAGGGGGAGCTGAAGCTTTCTTT
CDR3: CASSRTGGAEAFF

V: TRBV6-5
size: NA
D: TRBD2
J: TRBJ2-1
DNA: TGTGCCAGCAGCCAGCGGGGGGGCTCCTACAATGAGCAGTTCTTC
CDR3: CASSQRGGSYNEQFF

V: TRBV30
size: once
D: NA
J: TRBJ2-1
DNA: TGTGCCTGGAGCCCTGACAATCTGGGACTGAGCTCCTACAATGAGCAGTTCTTC
CDR3: CAWSPDNLGLSSYNEQFF

V: TRBV15
size: NA
D: NA
J: TRBJ2-5
DNA: TGTGCCACCAGCTTCCCCCGGGAGACCCAGTACTTC
CDR3: CATSFPRETQYF

V: TRBV4-1
size: NA
D: TRBD1
J: TRBJ2-7
DNA: TGCGCCAGCAGCGCCACCGGGACAGGGTCCTACGAGCAGTACTTC
CDR3: CASSATGTGSYEQYF

V: TRBV5-6
size: NA
D: TRBD1
J: TRBJ1-4
DNA: TGTGCCAGCAGCTTGGGTGGGACAGGGGTATCAACTAATGAAAAACTGTTTTTT
CDR3: CASSLGGTGVSTNEKLFF

V: TRBV6-2/TRBV6-3
size: once
D: NA
J: TRBJ2-6
DNA: TGTGCCAGCAGTTACCCGTTCGGCTCTGGGGCCAACGTCCTGACTTTC
CDR3: CASSYPFGSGANVLTF

V: TRBV18
size: NA
D: TRBD1
J: TRBJ1-4
DNA: TGTGCCAGCTCGAGGACAGGGAGTAATGAAAAACTGTTTTTT
CDR3: CASSRTGSNEKLFF

V: TRBV11-2
size: NA
D: TRBD2
J: TRBJ2-7
DNA: TGTGCCAGCAGCCCACCCCCCGGACTAGTTGTTTTCTACGAGCAGTACTTC
CDR3: CASSPPPGLVVFYEQYF

V: TRBV10-3
size: NA
D: TRBD2
J: TRBJ2-5
DNA: TGTGCCACTCAAGAGACTAGCGGGGGAGGGACCCAGTACTTC
CDR3: CATQETSGGGTQYF

V: TRBV3-1/TRBV3-2
size: NA
D: NA
J: TRBJ1-4
DNA: TGTGCCAGCAGCCAAGTCAGGGGCGAAAAACTGTTTTTT
CDR3: CASSQVRGEKLFF

V: TRBV7-6
size: NA
D: TRBD2
J: TRBJ2-1
DNA: TGTGCCAGCAGCCAACGGACTAGCGCTGAGCAGTTCTTC
CDR3: CASSQRTSAEQFF

V: TRBV7-9
size: NA
D: NA
J: TRBJ1-1
DNA: TGTGCCAGCAGCGCATCAGAGGCCACTGAAGCTTTCTTT
CDR3: CASSASEATEAFF

V: TRBV19
size: NA
D: NA
J: TRBJ1-1
DNA: TGTGCCAGTAGTATAACACCTAACACTGAAGCTTTCTTT
CDR3: CASSITPNTEAFF

V: TRBV2
size: once
D: NA
J: TRBJ1-4
DNA: TGTGCCAGCACCCGACGCAGGGCAACTAATGAAAAACTGTTTTTT
CDR3: CASTRRRATNEKLFF

V: TRBV25-1
size: NA
D: TRBD1
J: TRBJ1-5
DNA: TGTGCCAGCAGTGCTGTTACAGGGGGAGAGGATCAGCCCCAGCATTTT
CDR3: CASSAVTGGEDQPQHF

V: TRBV5-4
size: NA
D: NA
J: TRBJ2-6
DNA: TGTGCCAGCAGTTTGCGCGAAACCTCTGGGGCCAACGTCCTGACTTTC
CDR3: CASSLRETSGANVLTF

V: TRBV7-9
size: NA
D: TRBD2
J: TRBJ2-2
DNA: TGTGCCAGCAGCGCACTAGCGGGGGAGACCGGGGAGCTGTTTTTT
CDR3: CASSALAGETGELFF

V: TRBV4-2
size: NA
D: TRBD2
J: TRBJ2-7
DNA: TGTGCCAGCAGCCAAGGGGGGGTGGTAGCGGGAGGCCACTACGAGCAGTACTTC
CDR3: CASSQGGVVAGGHYEQYF

V: TRBV27
size: NA
D: NA
J: TRBJ2-3
DNA: TGTGCCAGCAGTCGCGGTCGTGCAGATACGCAGTATTTT
CDR3: CASSRGRADTQYF

V: TRBV10-2
size: NA
D: TRBD2
J: TRBJ2-1
DNA: TGCGCCAGCAGTGACGGTAGCGGGGGTATAGAGCAGTTCTTC
CDR3: CASSDGSGGIEQFF

V: TRBV24-1
size: NA
D: TRBD1
J: TRBJ1-2
DNA: TGTGCCACCAGGGGGACAGGCGACTATGGCTACACCTTC
CDR3: CATRGTGDYGYTF

V: TRBV11-2
size: NA
D: TRBD2
J: TRBJ2-7
DNA: TGTGCCAGCAGCTTTAGAGGACTAGCGGGAGTTGAGCAGTACTTC
CDR3: CASSFRGLAGVEQYF

V: TRBV19
size: few
D: TRBD1
J: TRBJ1-5
DNA: TGTGCCAGTAGTATGGGGGACAGGTACAATCAGCCCCAGCATTTT
CDR3: CASSMGDRYNQPQHF

V: TRBV7-9
size: NA
D: NA
J: TRBJ1-6
DNA: TGTGCCAGCAGACATGGACAAGCCATGCCCCTCCACTTT
CDR3: CASRHGQAMPLHF

V: TRBV2
size: few
D: NA
J: TRBJ2-7
DNA: TGTGCCAGCAGTGAAGCGCTTCGGGGTTATGAGCAGTACTTC
CDR3: CASSEALRGYEQYF

V: TRBV11-2
size: NA
D: NA
J: TRBJ2-5
DNA: TGTGCCAGCAGCTTAGGGAGGGTGACAGGGTCTGGAGAGACCCAGTACTTC
CDR3: CASSLGRVTGSGETQYF

V: TRBV19
size: NA
D: TRBD1
J: TRBJ1-2
DNA: TGTGCCAGTAGTAGGGACAGTGACCTTTATGGCTACACCTTC
CDR3: CASSRDSDLYGYTF

V: TRBV11-2
size: NA
D: TRBD2
J: TRBJ2-5
DNA: TGTGCCAGCAGCCGGGGACTAGCGGGAGAGACCCAGTACTTC
CDR3: CASSRGLAGETQYF

V: TRBV18
size: once
D: TRBD1
J: TRBJ1-6
DNA: TGTGCCAGCTCACCAAGATACAGGGGAAGTAATTCACCCCTCCACTTT
CDR3: CASSPRYRGSNSPLHF

V: TRBV14
size: NA
D: TRBD1
J: TRBJ2-2
DNA: TGTGCCAGCAGCCAGGAGTGGACAGGGAGAGGGACCGGGGAGCTGTTTTTT
CDR3: CASSQEWTGRGTGELFF

V: TRBV5-1
size: NA
D: TRBD1
J: TRBJ2-7
DNA: TGCGCCAGCAGCTGGGGGACAGGGGGCCTCTACGAGCAGTACTTC
CDR3: CASSWGTGGLYEQYF

V: TRBV5-3
size: NA
D: TRBD2
J: TRBJ2-3
DNA: TGTGCCAGAAGCCCACAACTAGCGGGACGCACAGATACGCAGTATTTT
CDR3: CARSPQLAGRTDTQYF

V: TRBV5-1
size: NA
D: NA
J: TRBJ1-2
DNA: TGCGCCAGCAGCTCCAGACAGCCACCGTATGGCTACACCTTC
CDR3: CASSSRQPPYGYTF

V: TRBV6-1
size: NA
D: NA
J: TRBJ2-1
DNA: TGTGCCAGCAGTTTGGCAGGGGACCCCCATGAGCAGTTCTTC
CDR3: CASSLAGDPHEQFF

V: TRBV9
size: NA
D: TRBD1
J: TRBJ1-4
DNA: TGTGCCAGCAGCCCCTCGGACAGGGGAAGTGAAAAACTGTTTTTT
CDR3: CASSPSDRGSEKLFF

V: TRBV7-8
size: NA
D: NA
J: TRBJ1-5
DNA: TGTGCCAGCAGCTTATGGGCGTGGGGCAATCAGCCCCAGCATTTT
CDR3: CASSLWAWGNQPQHF

V: TRBV3-1/TRBV3-2
size: NA
D: NA
J: TRBJ2-7
DNA: TGTGCCAGCAGCCAAGTGGCTGACGAGCAGTACTTC
CDR3: CASSQVADEQYF

V: TRBV6-5
size: NA
D: NA
J: TRBJ1-2
DNA: TGTGCCAGCAGCCTCCAGTCTAACTATGGCTACACCTTC
CDR3: CASSLQSNYGYTF

V: TRBV11-2
size: NA
D: TRBD2
J: TRBJ2-7
DNA: TGTGCCAGCAGTCCCGGGACTAGCGCCGCCTACGAGCAGTACTTC
CDR3: CASSPGTSAAYEQYF